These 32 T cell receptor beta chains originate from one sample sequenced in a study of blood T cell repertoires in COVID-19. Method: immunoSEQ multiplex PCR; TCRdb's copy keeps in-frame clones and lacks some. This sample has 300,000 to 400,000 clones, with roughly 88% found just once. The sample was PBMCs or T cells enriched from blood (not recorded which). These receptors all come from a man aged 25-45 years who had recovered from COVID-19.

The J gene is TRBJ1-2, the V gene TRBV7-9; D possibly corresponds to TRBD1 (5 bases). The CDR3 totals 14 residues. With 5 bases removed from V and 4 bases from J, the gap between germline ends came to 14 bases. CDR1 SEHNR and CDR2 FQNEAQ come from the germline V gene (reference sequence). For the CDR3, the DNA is TGTGCCAGCAGCACCGGGACCGGGGGCTATGGCTACACCTTC. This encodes CASSTGTGGYGYTF.

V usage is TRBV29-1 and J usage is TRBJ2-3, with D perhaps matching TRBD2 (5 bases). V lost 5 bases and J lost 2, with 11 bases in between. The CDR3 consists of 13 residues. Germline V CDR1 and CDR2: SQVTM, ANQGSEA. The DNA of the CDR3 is TGCAGCGTTAAGAGGGATACCACAGATACGCAGTATTTT. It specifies CSVKRDTTDTQYF.

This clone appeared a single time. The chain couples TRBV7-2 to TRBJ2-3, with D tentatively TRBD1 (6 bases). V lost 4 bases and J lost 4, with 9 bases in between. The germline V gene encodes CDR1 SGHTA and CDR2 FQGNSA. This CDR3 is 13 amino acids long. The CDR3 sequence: CASSSNRADTQYF. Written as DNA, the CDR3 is TGTGCCAGCAGCTCCAACAGGGCAGATACGCAGTATTTT.

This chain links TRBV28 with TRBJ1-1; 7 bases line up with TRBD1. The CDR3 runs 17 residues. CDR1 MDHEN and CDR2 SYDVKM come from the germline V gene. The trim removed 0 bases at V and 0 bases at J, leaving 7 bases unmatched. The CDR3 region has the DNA TGTGCCAGCAGTTTATGGCCCCCCGGACAGGTGAACACTGAAGCTTTCTTT. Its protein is CASSLWPPGQVNTEAFF.

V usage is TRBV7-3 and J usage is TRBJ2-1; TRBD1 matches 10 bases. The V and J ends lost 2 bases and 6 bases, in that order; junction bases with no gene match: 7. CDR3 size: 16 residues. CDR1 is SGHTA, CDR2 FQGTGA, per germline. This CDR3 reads CASSLLGTGEFNEQFF. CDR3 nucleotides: TGTGCCAGCAGCTTACTAGGGACAGGGGAATTCAATGAGCAGTTCTTC.

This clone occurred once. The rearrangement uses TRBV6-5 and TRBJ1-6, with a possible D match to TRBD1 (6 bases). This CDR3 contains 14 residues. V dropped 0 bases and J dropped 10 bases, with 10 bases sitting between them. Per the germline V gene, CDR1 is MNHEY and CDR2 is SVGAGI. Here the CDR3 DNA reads TGTGCCAGCAGTTACTCGGCAGGGACATCACCCCTCCACTTT. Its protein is CASSYSAGTSPLHF.

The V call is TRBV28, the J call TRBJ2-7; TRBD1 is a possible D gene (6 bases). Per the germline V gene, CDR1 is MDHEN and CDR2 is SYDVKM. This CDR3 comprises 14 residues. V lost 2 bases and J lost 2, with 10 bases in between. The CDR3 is CASSLRRGPYEQYF. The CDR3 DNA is TGTGCCAGCAGTTTACGCAGGGGCCCCTACGAGCAGTACTTC. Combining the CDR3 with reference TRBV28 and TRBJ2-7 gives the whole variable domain DVKVTQSSRYLVKRTGEKVFLECVQDMDHENMFWYRQDPGLGLRLIYFSYDVKMKEKGDIPEGYSVSREKKERFSLILESASTNQTSMYLCASSLRRGPYEQYFGPGTRLTVT.

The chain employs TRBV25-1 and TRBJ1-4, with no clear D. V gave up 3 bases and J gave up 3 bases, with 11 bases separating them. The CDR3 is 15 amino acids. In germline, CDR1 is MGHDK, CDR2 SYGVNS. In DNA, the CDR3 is TGTGCCAGCAGTGATGCAAATGGAGCTAATGAAAAACTGTTTTTT. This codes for CASSDANGANEKLFF.

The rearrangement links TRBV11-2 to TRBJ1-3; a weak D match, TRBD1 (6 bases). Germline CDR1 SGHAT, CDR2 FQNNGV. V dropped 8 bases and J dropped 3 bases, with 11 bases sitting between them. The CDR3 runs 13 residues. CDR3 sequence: CASAGALGNTIYF. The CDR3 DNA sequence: TGTGCCAGCGCAGGGGCGCTTGGAAACACCATATATTTT.

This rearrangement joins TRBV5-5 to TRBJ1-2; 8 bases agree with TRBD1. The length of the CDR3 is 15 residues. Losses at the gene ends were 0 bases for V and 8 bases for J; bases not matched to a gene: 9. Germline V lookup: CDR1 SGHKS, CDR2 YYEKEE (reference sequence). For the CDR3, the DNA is TGTGCCAGCAGCTTGGCCAGGCAGGGGGCCTACGGCTACACCTTC. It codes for CASSLARQGAYGYTF.

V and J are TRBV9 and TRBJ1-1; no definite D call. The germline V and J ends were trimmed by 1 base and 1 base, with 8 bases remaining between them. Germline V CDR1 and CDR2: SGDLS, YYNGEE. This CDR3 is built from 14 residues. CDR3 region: CASSVKSGNTEAFF. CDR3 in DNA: TGTGCCAGCAGCGTAAAATCGGGGAACACTGAAGCTTTCTTT.

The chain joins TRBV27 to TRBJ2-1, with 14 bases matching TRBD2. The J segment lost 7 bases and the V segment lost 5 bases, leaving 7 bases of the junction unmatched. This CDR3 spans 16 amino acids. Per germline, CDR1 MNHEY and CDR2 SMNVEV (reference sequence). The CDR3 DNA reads TGTGCCAGCAGTCCGCGGACTAGCGGGGGGATAAATGAGCAGTTCTTC. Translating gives CASSPRTSGGINEQFF.

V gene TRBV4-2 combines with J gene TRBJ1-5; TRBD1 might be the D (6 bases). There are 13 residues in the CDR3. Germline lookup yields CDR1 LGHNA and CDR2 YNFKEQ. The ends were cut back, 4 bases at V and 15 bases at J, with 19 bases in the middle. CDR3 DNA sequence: TGTGCCAGCAGCCGGGGGGGGACATCTACTCGGCATTTT. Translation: CASSRGGTSTRHF.

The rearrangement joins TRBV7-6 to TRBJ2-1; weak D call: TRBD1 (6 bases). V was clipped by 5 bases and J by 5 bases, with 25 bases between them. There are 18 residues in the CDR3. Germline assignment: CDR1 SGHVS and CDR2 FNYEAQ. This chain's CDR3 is CASSPRGARRGKNNEQFF. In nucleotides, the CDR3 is TGTGCCAGCAGCCCGAGAGGGGCGCGAAGGGGGAAGAACAATGAGCAGTTCTTC.

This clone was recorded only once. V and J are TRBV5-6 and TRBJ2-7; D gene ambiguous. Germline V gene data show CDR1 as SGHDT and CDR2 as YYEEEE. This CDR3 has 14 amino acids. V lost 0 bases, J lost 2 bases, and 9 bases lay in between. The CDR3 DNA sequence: TGTGCCAGCAGCTTGGCAGACACCACCTACGAGCAGTACTTC. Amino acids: CASSLADTTYEQYF.

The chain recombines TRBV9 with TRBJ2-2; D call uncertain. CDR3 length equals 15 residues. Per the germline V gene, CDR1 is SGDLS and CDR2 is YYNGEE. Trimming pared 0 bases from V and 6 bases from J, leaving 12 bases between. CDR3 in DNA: TGTGCCAGCAGCGTAGGGGCAGGCCCCGCCGGGGAGCTGTTTTTT. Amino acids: CASSVGAGPAGELFF.

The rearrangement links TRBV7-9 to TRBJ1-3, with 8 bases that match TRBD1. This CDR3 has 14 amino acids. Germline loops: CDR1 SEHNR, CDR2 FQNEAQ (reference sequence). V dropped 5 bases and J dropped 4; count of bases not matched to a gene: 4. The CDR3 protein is CASSLQGDGNTIYF. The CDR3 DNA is TGTGCCAGCAGCCTACAGGGGGACGGAAACACCATATATTTT.

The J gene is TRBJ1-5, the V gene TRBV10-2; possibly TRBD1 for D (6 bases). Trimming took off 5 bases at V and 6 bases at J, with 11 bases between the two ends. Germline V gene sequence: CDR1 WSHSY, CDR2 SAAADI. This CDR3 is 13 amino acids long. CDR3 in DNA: TGCGCCAGCAGTTATCCAGGGGTTCAGCCCCAGCATTTT. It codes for CASSYPGVQPQHF.

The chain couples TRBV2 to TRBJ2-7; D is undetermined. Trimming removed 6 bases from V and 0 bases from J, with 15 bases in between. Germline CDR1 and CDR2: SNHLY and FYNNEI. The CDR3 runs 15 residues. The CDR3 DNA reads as TGTGCCAGCAGGGCTACTATGCTACTCTCCTACGAGCAGTACTTC. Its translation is CASRATMLLSYEQYF.

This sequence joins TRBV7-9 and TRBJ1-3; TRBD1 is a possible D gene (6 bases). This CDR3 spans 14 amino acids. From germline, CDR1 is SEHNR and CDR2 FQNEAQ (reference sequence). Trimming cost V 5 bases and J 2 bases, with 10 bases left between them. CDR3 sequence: CASSPGTPGNTIYF. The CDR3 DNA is TGTGCCAGCAGCCCGGGGACACCTGGAAACACCATATATTTT.

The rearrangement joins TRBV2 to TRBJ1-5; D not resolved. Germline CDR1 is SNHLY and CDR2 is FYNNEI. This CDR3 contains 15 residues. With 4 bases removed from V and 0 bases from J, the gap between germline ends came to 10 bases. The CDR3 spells CASSGGPASNQPQHF. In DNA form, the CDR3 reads TGTGCCAGCAGTGGAGGTCCAGCTAGCAATCAGCCCCAGCATTTT.

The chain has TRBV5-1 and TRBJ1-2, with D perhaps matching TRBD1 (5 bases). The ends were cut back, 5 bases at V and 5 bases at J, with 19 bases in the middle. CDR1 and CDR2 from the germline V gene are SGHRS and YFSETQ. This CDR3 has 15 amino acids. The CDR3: CASRTEQAATYGYTF. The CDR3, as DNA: TGCGCCAGCAGAACGGAACAGGCCGCGACTTATGGCTACACCTTC. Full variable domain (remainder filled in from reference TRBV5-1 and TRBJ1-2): KAGVTQTPRYLIKTRGQQVTLSCSPISGHRSVSWYQQTPGQGLQFLFEYFSETQRNKGNFPGRFSGRQFSNSRSEMNVSTLELGDSALYLCASRTEQAATYGYTFGSGTRLTVV.

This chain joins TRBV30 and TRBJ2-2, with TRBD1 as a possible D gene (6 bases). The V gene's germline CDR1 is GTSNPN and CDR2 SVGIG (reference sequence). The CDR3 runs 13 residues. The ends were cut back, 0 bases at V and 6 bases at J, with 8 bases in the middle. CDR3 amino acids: CAWSVNRAGELFF. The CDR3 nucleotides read TGTGCCTGGAGTGTAAACAGGGCCGGGGAGCTGTTTTTT.

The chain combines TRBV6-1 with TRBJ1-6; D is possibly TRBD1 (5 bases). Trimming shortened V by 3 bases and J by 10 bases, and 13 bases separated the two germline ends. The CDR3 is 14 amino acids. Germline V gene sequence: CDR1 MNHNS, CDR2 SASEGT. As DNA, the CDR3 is TGTGCCAGCAGTGAGCTGCGCGGGGACTCACCCCTCCACTTT. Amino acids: CASSELRGDSPLHF.

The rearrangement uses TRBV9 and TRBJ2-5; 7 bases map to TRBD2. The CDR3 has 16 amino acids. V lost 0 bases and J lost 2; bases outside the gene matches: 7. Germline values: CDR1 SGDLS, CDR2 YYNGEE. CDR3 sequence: CASSVARRGGQETQYF. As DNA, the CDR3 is TGTGCCAGCAGCGTAGCCAGGCGCGGGGGTCAAGAGACCCAGTACTTC. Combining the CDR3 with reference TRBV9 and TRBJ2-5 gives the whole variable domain DSGVTQTPKHLITATGQRVTLRCSPRSGDLSVYWYQQSLDQGLQFLIQYYNGEERAKGNILERFSAQQFPDLHSELNLSSLELGDSALYFCASSVARRGGQETQYFGPGTRLLVL.

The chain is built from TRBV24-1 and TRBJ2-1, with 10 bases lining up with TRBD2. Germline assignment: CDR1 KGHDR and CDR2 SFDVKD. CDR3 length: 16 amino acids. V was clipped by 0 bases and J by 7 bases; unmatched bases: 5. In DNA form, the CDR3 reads TGTGCCACCAGTGATTTGAGTAGCGGGGGGCCTAATGAGCAGTTCTTC. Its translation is CATSDLSSGGPNEQFF.

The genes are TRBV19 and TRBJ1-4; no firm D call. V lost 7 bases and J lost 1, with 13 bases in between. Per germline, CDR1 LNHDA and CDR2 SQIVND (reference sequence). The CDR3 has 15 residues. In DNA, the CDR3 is TGTGCCAGTACCGTTCGAGCTGGAACTAATGAAAAACTGTTTTTT. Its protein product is CASTVRAGTNEKLFF.

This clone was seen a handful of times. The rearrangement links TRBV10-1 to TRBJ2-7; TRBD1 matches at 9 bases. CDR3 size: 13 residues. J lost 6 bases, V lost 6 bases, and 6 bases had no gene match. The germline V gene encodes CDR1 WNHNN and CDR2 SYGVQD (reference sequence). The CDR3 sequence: CASSPGQGGEQYF. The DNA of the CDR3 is TGCGCCAGCAGCCCGGGACAGGGAGGCGAGCAGTACTTC.

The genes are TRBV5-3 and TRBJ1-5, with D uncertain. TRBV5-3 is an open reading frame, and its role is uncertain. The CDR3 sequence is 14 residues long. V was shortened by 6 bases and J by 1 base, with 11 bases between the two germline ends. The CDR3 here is CARTRTLSNQPQHF. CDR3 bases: TGTGCCAGAACCCGAACACTAAGCAATCAGCCCCAGCATTTT.

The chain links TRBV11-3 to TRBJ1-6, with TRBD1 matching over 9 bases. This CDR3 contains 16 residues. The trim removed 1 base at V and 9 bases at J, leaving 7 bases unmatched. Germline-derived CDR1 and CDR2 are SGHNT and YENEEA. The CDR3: CASSLVQGALFSPLHF. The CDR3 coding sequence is TGTGCCAGCAGCTTAGTACAGGGGGCGCTTTTTTCACCCCTCCACTTT.

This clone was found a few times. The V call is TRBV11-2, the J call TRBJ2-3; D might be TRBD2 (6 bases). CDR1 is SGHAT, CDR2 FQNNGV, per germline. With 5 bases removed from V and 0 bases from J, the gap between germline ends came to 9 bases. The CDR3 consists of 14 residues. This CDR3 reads CASSLGTSTDTQYF. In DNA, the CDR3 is TGTGCCAGCAGCCTAGGGACTAGCACAGATACGCAGTATTTT.

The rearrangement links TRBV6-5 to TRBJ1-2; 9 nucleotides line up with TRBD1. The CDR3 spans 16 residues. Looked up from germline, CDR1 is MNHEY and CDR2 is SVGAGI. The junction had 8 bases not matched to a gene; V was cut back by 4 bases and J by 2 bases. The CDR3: CASSFGQGHRNYGYTF. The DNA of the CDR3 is TGTGCCAGCAGTTTTGGACAGGGGCACAGAAACTATGGCTACACCTTC.